This T cell receptor (beta chain) stems from a study of cytomegalovirus exposure and HLA in healthy donors. 60 Vbeta and 13 Jbeta primers were used in PCR. Generated by immunoSEQ multiplex PCR, the TCRdb table keeps only in-frame clones and is missing some. The sample lists 150,000 to 200,000 clones, roughly 86% occurring once. Overall study findings and caveats: Evidence from a later analysis indicated that most CMV-associated TCR beta chains looked HLA-restricted. Within an earlier analysis, most TCR beta V segments proved productive either about 90% or about 30% of the time. Available immune exposure information covered CMV serostatus only.

On this clone: Its antigen is unidentified.

This CDR3 comprises 15 residues. With 1 base clipped from V and 0 bases from J, the junction kept 3 bases outside the gene matches. CDR1 SGHRS and CDR2 YFSETQ come from the germline V gene. The rearrangement links TRBV5-1 to TRBJ2-7; 8 nucleotides agree with TRBD1. The clonotype was recovered from a woman younger than 30 in good health and CMV-seronegative. The sequenced sample was PBMCs. DNA of the CDR3: TGCGCCAGCAGCTTGACAGGGGGGAACTCCTACGAGCAGTACTTC. Translated, it gives CASSLTGGNSYEQYF.